The present entry profiles one T cell receptor (beta chain) with its context. The antigen is unknown. This CDR3 has 14 residues. The J segment lost 2 bases and the V segment lost 6 bases, leaving 6 bases of the junction unmatched. Germline V lookup: CDR1 SGHRS, CDR2 YFSETQ. Healthy bone marrow donors made up the cohort. 13 Jbeta primers and 60 Vbeta primers were used for the PCR. Sequenced by immunoSEQ multiplex PCR; TCRdb stores in-frame clones only, minus some. The sample has some 150,000 clones; roughly three quarters are singletons. The sample belongs to a study of cytomegalovirus exposure and HLA in healthy donors. The study's findings and limits: Most TCR sequences were seen very rarely across donors, but some public TCRs occurred in many.

The V and J genes are TRBV5-1 and TRBJ2-7, with TRBD2 identical over 9 bases. Sequenced material: PBMCs. The source is a man aged 18 to 30 in good health and CMV-seronegative. CDR3 in amino acids: CASTLSGGAYEQYF. The CDR3 nucleotides read TGCGCCAGCACCCTTAGCGGGGGAGCCTACGAGCAGTACTTC.